These T cell receptor beta chains were read from a single sample in a study of T cell responses to AZD1222 COVID-19 vaccine. Sequencing was performed with immunoSEQ multiplex PCR; in TCRdb, only in-frame clones are kept and a portion is missing. The table lists about 150,000 clones, approximately 90% of them singletons. The sequences come from peripheral blood, collected on day 0 of AZD1222 vaccination. These TCRs come from an adult in good health. CDR3s include the opening cysteine and the closing phenylalanine or tryptophan. The D gene is left open where the match is weak. Size values are once, few and many counts, or a class for expanded clones, and some rows have none.

j_call d_call v_call clone_size cdr3_aa cdr3_nt
TRBJ2-1 NA TRBV4-3 NA CASSHLQGNEQFF TGCGCCAGCAGCCATTTACAGGGTAATGAGCAGTTCTTC
TRBJ1-2 NA TRBV4-2 NA CASSQELIQDLSNYGYTF TGTGCCAGCAGCCAAGAATTGATACAGGACCTCTCTAACTATGGCTACACCTTC
TRBJ1-1 NA TRBV5-1 once CASSLDPRTEAFF TGCGCCAGCAGCTTGGATCCCCGGACTGAAGCTTTCTTT
TRBJ2-7 NA TRBV7-9 NA CASSLEGTYEQYF TGTGCCAGCAGCTTAGAGGGAACCTACGAGCAGTACTTC
TRBJ1-2 TRBD1 TRBV29-1 few CSAWTGEDYGYTF TGCAGCGCTTGGACAGGGGAGGACTATGGCTACACCTTC
TRBJ1-1 NA TRBV7-3 NA CASSSQQGTEAFF TGTGCCAGCAGCTCCCAACAGGGCACTGAAGCTTTCTTT
TRBJ2-5 NA TRBV20-1 NA CSAPRQETQYF TGCAGTGCTCCTCGTCAAGAGACCCAGTACTTC
TRBJ1-3 NA TRBV5-1 NA CASSLARGTGNTIYF TGCGCCAGCAGCTTGGCGAGGGGAACGGGAAACACCATATATTTT
TRBJ1-6 TRBD1 TRBV19 NA CASSPQGIGTPLHF TGTGCCAGTAGCCCACAGGGGATCGGAACACCCCTCCACTTT
TRBJ2-5 TRBD1 TRBV7-9 NA CASSLGDRAYETQYF TGTGCCAGCAGCCTCGGGGACAGGGCGTACGAGACCCAGTACTTC
TRBJ2-3 NA TRBV6-1 NA CASSDRDTQYF TGTGCCAGCAGTGACCGCGATACGCAGTATTTT